This is a list of T cell receptor beta chains from one sample in a study of cytomegalovirus exposure and HLA in healthy donors. Using immunoSEQ multiplex PCR, the repertoire was profiled, and TCRdb retains in-frame clones only, with some absent. The table includes about 190,000 clones, about four fifths detected once. What was sequenced was PBMCs. These receptors were collected from a woman aged 45 to 65 in good health and CMV-seropositive. CDR3s include the opening cysteine and the closing phenylalanine or tryptophan. D genes are given only for firm matches. Expanded clones get a size class; other rows say once, few or many, or leave the size out.

D gene,J gene,clone size,V gene,CDR3 protein,CDR3 DNA
TRBD2,TRBJ2-1,-,TRBV7-2,CASSLGLAGVYEQFF,TGTGCCAGCAGCTTAGGACTAGCGGGGGTCTATGAGCAGTTCTTC
TRBD1,TRBJ1-1,-,TRBV9,CASSMGQSENTEAFF,TGTGCCAGCAGCATGGGACAGTCTGAGAACACTGAAGCTTTCTTT
TRBD2,TRBJ2-7,-,TRBV5-4,CASSSPLAGGPYEQYF,TGTGCCAGCAGCTCCCCACTAGCGGGGGGGCCCTACGAGCAGTACTTC
-,TRBJ2-3,once,TRBV18,CASSPPITRSTDTQYF,TGTGCCAGCTCACCACCGATCACCCGGAGCACAGATACGCAGTATTTT
-,TRBJ2-7,-,TRBV5-1,CASSQNYEQYF,TGCGCCAGCAGCCAGAACTACGAGCAGTACTTC
-,TRBJ1-2,-,TRBV4-3,CASSQPFAEPGYGYTF,TGCGCCAGCAGCCAACCGTTCGCAGAACCGGGCTATGGCTACACCTTC
-,TRBJ2-3,-,TRBV15,CATSRDRALTDTQYF,TGTGCCACCAGCAGAGACAGGGCTCTCACAGATACGCAGTATTTT
TRBD2,TRBJ2-3,-,TRBV25-1,CASSGGAGTDTQYF,TGTGCCAGCAGCGGGGGGGCGGGCACAGATACGCAGTATTTT
TRBD1,TRBJ1-1,-,TRBV6-6,CASRPREDRENTEAFF,TGTGCCAGCAGACCGAGAGAAGACAGGGAGAACACTGAAGCTTTCTTT
-,TRBJ2-7,-,TRBV5-4,CASSLEGLQYF,TGTGCCAGCAGCTTGGAAGGACTACAGTACTTC
-,TRBJ1-2,-,TRBV30,CAWSPDRTNYGYTF,TGTGCCTGGAGCCCGGACAGAACTAACTATGGCTACACCTTC
-,TRBJ1-1,-,TRBV10-3,CAISEGAGENTEAFF,TGTGCCATCAGTGAGGGGGCAGGGGAAAACACTGAAGCTTTCTTT
-,TRBJ2-7,few,TRBV5-5,CASSLTRSYEQYF,TGTGCCAGCAGCTTGACTCGGTCCTACGAGCAGTACTTC
-,TRBJ1-6,-,TRBV5-1,CASSSDPDSLSPLHF,TGCGCCAGCAGCTCCGACCCCGACAGCCTTTCACCCCTCCACTTT
-,TRBJ1-5,-,TRBV2,CASSQDSLGNQPQHF,TGTGCCAGCAGTCAGGACAGTCTCGGCAATCAGCCCCAGCATTTT
TRBD2,TRBJ2-1,-,TRBV11-1,CASSLAGGTYNEQFF,TGTGCCAGCAGCTTAGCGGGGGGGACCTACAATGAGCAGTTCTTC
TRBD2,TRBJ2-3,few,TRBV6-6,CASSYSTSGSTDTQYF,TGTGCCAGCAGTTACTCGACTAGCGGGAGCACAGATACGCAGTATTTT
-,TRBJ1-1,-,TRBV5-1,CASSSTVGGNTEAFF,TGCGCCAGCAGCTCAACAGTCGGGGGGAACACTGAAGCTTTCTTT
-,TRBJ1-2,-,TRBV11-2,CASSFGRQGHGYTF,TGTGCCAGCAGCTTTGGGAGGCAGGGCCATGGCTACACCTTC
-,TRBJ1-1,-,TRBV5-1,CASSLASLGRGTEAFF,TGCGCCAGCAGCTTGGCCTCTTTGGGGCGAGGCACTGAAGCTTTCTTT
-,TRBJ1-6,-,TRBV29-1,CSARDGDEDSPLHF,TGCAGCGCCAGAGACGGAGACGAGGATTCACCCCTCCACTTT
-,TRBJ2-7,-,TRBV7-9,CASSLSGNPYEQYF,TGTGCCAGCAGCCTATCAGGGAACCCCTACGAGCAGTACTTC
-,TRBJ1-3,-,TRBV10-3,CAISRSGNTIYF,TGTGCCATCAGTCGCTCTGGAAACACCATATATTTT
-,TRBJ1-2,-,TRBV12-5,CASGLGGPYGYTF,TGTGCTAGTGGTTTGGGGGGGCCCTATGGCTACACCTTC
-,TRBJ1-1,-,TRBV27,CASSPLGKNTEAFF,TGTGCCAGCAGTCCCCTCGGGAAGAACACTGAAGCTTTCTTT
-,TRBJ1-2,-,TRBV11-2,CASSLVLNGGFEGGGYTF,TGTGCCAGCAGCTTAGTTCTCAATGGAGGATTCGAAGGGGGAGGCTACACCTTC
-,TRBJ1-2,-,TRBV19,CASSHPSSANYGYTF,TGTGCCAGTAGTCATCCTTCCTCAGCTAACTATGGCTACACCTTC
-,TRBJ2-3,-,TRBV6-5,CASSWGPRDTQYF,TGTGCCAGCAGCTGGGGCCCCCGGGATACGCAGTATTTT
-,TRBJ2-7,-,TRBV11-1,CASRDARGASYEQYF,TGTGCCAGCAGGGACGCCCGGGGGGCCTCCTACGAGCAGTACTTC
TRBD2,TRBJ2-2,-,TRBV7-8,CASSQTSGGVWELFF,TGTGCCAGCAGCCAGACTAGCGGGGGGGTATGGGAGCTGTTTTTT
TRBD1,TRBJ1-2,few,TRBV6-1,CASREAGTESRGYTF,TGTGCCAGCAGAGAAGCCGGGACAGAGAGTCGTGGCTACACCTTC
TRBD1,TRBJ1-5,-,TRBV5-8,CASSLSGTGEQPQHF,TGTGCCAGCAGCTTGTCAGGGACAGGGGAGCAGCCCCAGCATTTT
-,TRBJ2-3,-,TRBV12-5,CASGLRSLGGDTQYF,TGTGCTAGTGGTCTACGGTCCCTTGGCGGAGATACGCAGTATTTT
-,TRBJ1-3,-,TRBV5-6,CASSHYGNTIYF,TGTGCCAGCAGCCACTATGGAAACACCATATATTTT
-,TRBJ2-3,once,TRBV13,CASSLGGATDTQYF,TGTGCCAGCAGCTTAGGGGGGGCCACAGATACGCAGTATTTT
TRBD1,TRBJ2-7,-,TRBV7-2,CASSRAGTGVREQYF,TGTGCCAGCAGCCGGGCCGGGACAGGGGTCCGCGAGCAGTACTTC
-,TRBJ2-5,-,TRBV7-9,CASSREMRRAQETQYF,TGTGCCAGCAGCCGGGAGATGCGCCGGGCCCAAGAGACCCAGTACTTC
TRBD1,TRBJ2-5,-,TRBV7-9,CASSVGTGLGETQYF,TGTGCCAGCAGCGTAGGGACAGGGTTAGGAGAGACCCAGTACTTC
-,TRBJ1-2,-,TRBV5-6,CASSMFSRAEGYTF,TGTGCCAGCAGCATGTTTAGCCGTGCGGAGGGCTACACCTTC
-,TRBJ1-2,once,TRBV5-8,CASSFSPGSYGYTF,TGTGCCAGCAGCTTCAGTCCAGGGTCATATGGCTACACCTTC
-,TRBJ2-7,-,TRBV5-1,CASSSEEGRLGEQYF,TGCGCCAGCAGCTCCGAGGAGGGGCGGTTGGGGGAGCAGTACTTC
-,TRBJ2-7,-,TRBV19,CASSLQGIPNYEQYF,TGTGCCAGTAGTTTACAGGGTATTCCTAATTACGAGCAGTACTTC
-,TRBJ1-1,once,TRBV6-5,CASSYGQGLAEAFF,TGTGCCAGCAGTTACGGGCAGGGATTGGCTGAAGCTTTCTTT
TRBD1,TRBJ2-7,-,TRBV11-3,CASSLDRDRDGEQYF,TGTGCCAGCAGCTTAGATAGGGACAGGGATGGCGAGCAGTACTTC
-,TRBJ2-5,-,TRBV4-1,CASGGRLSGETQYF,TGCGCCAGCGGGGGGAGACTTTCGGGAGAGACCCAGTACTTC
-,TRBJ2-5,-,TRBV18,CASSPPPRAGPPETQYF,TGTGCCAGCTCACCACCACCCAGGGCCGGTCCCCCAGAGACCCAGTACTTC
-,TRBJ1-2,-,TRBV19,CASSIGEPPMDYGYTF,TGTGCCAGTAGTATCGGGGAGCCTCCTATGGACTATGGCTACACCTTC
TRBD1,TRBJ1-1,-,TRBV6-6,CATRGGNTEAFF,TGTGCCACCAGGGGGGGGAACACTGAAGCTTTCTTT
TRBD1,TRBJ1-3,-,TRBV6-1,CASRLTGAGNTIYF,TGTGCCAGCAGATTAACAGGGGCCGGAAACACCATATATTTT
-,TRBJ1-6,-,TRBV6-5,CASSYSRQGLSPLHF,TGTGCCAGCAGTTACTCTCGGCAGGGACTATCACCCCTCCACTTT
-,TRBJ1-2,-,TRBV5-6,CASSLATYGYTF,TGTGCCAGCAGCTTAGCTACCTATGGCTACACCTTC
TRBD1,TRBJ2-2,-,TRBV6-6,CASSYSTGSTGELFF,TGTGCCAGCAGTTACTCGACAGGGAGTACCGGGGAGCTGTTTTTT
TRBD1,TRBJ1-4,-,TRBV7-6,CASSSTGTNEKLFF,TGTGCCAGCAGCTCGACAGGGACTAATGAAAAACTGTTTTTT
-,TRBJ2-7,-,TRBV14,CASSQVRGEQYF,TGTGCCAGCAGCCAGGTCCGAGGGGAGCAGTACTTC